The source of this T cell receptor (beta chain) is a study of T cells in Graves' hyperthyroidism and ophthalmopathy. In germline, CDR1 is SQVTM, CDR2 ANQGSEA. V shed 3 bases and J shed 3 bases, with 5 bases lying between them. The CDR3 is 11 amino acids. The hyperthyroidism was newly diagnosed and had lasted under 2 months; the patients were aged 18 to 65. Uncontrolled infection, other autoimmune disease, pregnancy or lactation barred patients from enrollment. Only a few counts were recorded for this clonotype. A much more abundant neighbour one base away suggests this may be a read error. TCR beta CDR3 regions were amplified from RNA. The study used the HTBI primer set for a first-round RT-PCR of the TCR CDR3. Using its own MiXCR run on the multiplex PCR reads, TCRdb lists one record per CDR3 protein. The table shows a few hundred thousand distinct CDR3 sequences, with 46% occurring only once.

The specimen was peripheral blood or thyroid tissue (not recorded which). The chain joins TRBV29-1 to TRBJ1-1, with D perhaps matching TRBD1 (5 bases). The source of this sequence is a woman between 18 and 29 years old with Graves' hyperthyroidism. The CDR3 DNA reads TGCAGCGTTGAGGGGGACACTGAAGCTTTCTTT. Protein product: CSVEGDTEAFF.